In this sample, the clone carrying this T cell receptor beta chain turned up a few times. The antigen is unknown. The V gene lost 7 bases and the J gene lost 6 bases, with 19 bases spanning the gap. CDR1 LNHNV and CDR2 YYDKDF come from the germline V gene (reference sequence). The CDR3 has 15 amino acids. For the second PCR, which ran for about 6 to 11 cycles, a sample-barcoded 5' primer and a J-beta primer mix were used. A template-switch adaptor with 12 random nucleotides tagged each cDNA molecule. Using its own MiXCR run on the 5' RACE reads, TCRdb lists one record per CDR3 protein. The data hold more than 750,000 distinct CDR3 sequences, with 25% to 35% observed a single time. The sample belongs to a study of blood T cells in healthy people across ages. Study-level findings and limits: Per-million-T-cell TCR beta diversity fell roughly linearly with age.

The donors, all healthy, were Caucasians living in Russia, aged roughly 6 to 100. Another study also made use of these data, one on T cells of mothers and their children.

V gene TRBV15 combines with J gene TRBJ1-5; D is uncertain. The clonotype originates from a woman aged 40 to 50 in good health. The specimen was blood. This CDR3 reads CATNLEGDGSQPQHF. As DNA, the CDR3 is TGTGCCACCAACCTTGAAGGTGATGGGTCTCAGCCCCAGCATTTT.